One and the same sample provided the 15 T cell receptor beta chains below, sequenced in a study of OX40 agonist ivuxolimab in advanced cancers. The assay was immunoSEQ multiplex PCR, and TCRdb's table has in-frame clones only and misses some. The repertoire holds about 33,000 clones, with around four fifths as singletons. The sample here was CD4+ or CD8+ T cells sorted from blood, taken in a trial of the OX40 agonist ivuxolimab. These receptors were taken from an adult with an advanced solid tumor such as melanoma, head and neck, liver or kidney cancer.

This chain connects TRBV10-2 to TRBJ2-5; D uncertain. The germline gives CDR1 WSHSY, CDR2 SAAADI. The CDR3 has 13 residues. The V and J ends lost 3 bases and 0 bases respectively, with 5 bases between them. CDR3 sequence reads: CASSELYQETQYF. The CDR3 DNA sequence: TGCGCCAGCAGTGAACTGTACCAAGAGACCCAGTACTTC.

The V gene is TRBV5-1, the J gene TRBJ1-2; no clear D. The CDR3 is made up of 15 amino acids. Per germline, CDR1 SGHRS and CDR2 YFSETQ. Trimming removed 0 bases from V and 4 bases from J, with 13 bases in between. The CDR3 is CASSLGSEAGYGYTF. CDR3 nucleotides: TGCGCCAGCAGCTTGGGATCTGAGGCGGGCTATGGCTACACCTTC.

The rearrangement uses TRBV25-1 and TRBJ2-1, with TRBD2 matching over 9 bases. With V trimmed by 1 base and J by 5 bases, 3 bases remained unmatched. CDR3 size: 15 residues. The germline V gene encodes CDR1 MGHDK and CDR2 SYGVNS. The DNA for the CDR3 is TGTGCCAGCAGTGAATTTAGCGGGGGCCACAATGAGCAGTTCTTC. It yields the protein CASSEFSGGHNEQFF.

CDR3 coding DNA: TGTGCCAGGTGGGTCGGCAGGGAGCGATACAATGAGCAGTTCTTC. This translates into CARWVGRERYNEQFF. The V call is TRBV21-1, the J call TRBJ2-1. TRBV21-1 counts as a pseudogene. The CDR3 length is 15 residues.

The V gene is TRBV6-6, the J gene TRBJ1-2; 8 positions match TRBD1. The CDR3 loop spans 14 amino acids. V lost 5 bases, J lost 7 bases, and 9 bases stayed unmatched. Germline V gene lookup returns CDR1 MNHNY and CDR2 SVGAGI (reference sequence). The CDR3 loop is CASSTRTGRGGYTF. The CDR3 DNA follows: TGTGCCAGCAGTACCAGGACAGGGAGGGGTGGCTACACCTTC.

The chain combines TRBV5-6 with TRBJ1-2; 11 bases are shared with TRBD1. CDR1 is SGHDT, CDR2 YYEEEE, per germline. V gave up 2 bases and J gave up 3 bases; unmatched junction bases: 9. The CDR3 loop spans 17 amino acids. DNA of the CDR3: TGTGCCAGCAGCTTCTATTACCGGGACAGGGGGGACTATGGCTACACCTTC. Translated, it gives CASSFYYRDRGDYGYTF.

This clone was observed a few times. This rearrangement joins TRBV6-9 to TRBJ2-1; 12 nucleotides line up with TRBD2. The V and J ends lost 3 bases and 9 bases, in that order; junction bases with no gene match: 21. The CDR3 spans 20 residues. CDR1 is MNHGY and CDR2 is SVAAGI in the germline V gene. The CDR3 spells CASSYGTVTSGGAQSLEQFF. For the CDR3, the DNA is TGTGCCAGCAGTTACGGGACAGTGACTAGCGGGGGCGCCCAGAGCCTTGAGCAGTTCTTC.

This clone has a handful of counts. The chain recombines TRBV5-1 with TRBJ1-4; D uncertain. The CDR3 contains 17 residues. The ends were cut back, 4 bases at V and 0 bases at J, with 16 bases in the middle. The germline V gene has CDR1 SGHRS and CDR2 YFSETQ. The CDR3 DNA follows: TGCGCCAGCAGCCCCACTAATACGGGTGCAACTAATGAAAAACTGTTTTTT. Residues: CASSPTNTGATNEKLFF. The full variable domain, its missing parts supplied by reference TRBV5-1 and TRBJ1-4, is KAGVTQTPRYLIKTRGQQVTLSCSPISGHRSVSWYQQTPGQGLQFLFEYFSETQRNKGNFPGRFSGRQFSNSRSEMNVSTLELGDSALYLCASSPTNTGATNEKLFFGSGTQLSVL.

J is TRBJ1-2 and V is TRBV25-1, with D possibly matching TRBD1 (5 bases). The germline V gene encodes CDR1 MGHDK and CDR2 SYGVNS. Trimming stripped 5 bases from V and 4 bases from J, with 23 bases between. This CDR3 has 17 residues. The CDR3 here is CASSPQRGNPFLYGYTF. The CDR3 nucleotides read TGTGCCAGCAGTCCCCAACGGGGGAATCCCTTCCTCTATGGCTACACCTTC.

This clone was observed a handful of times. The V call is TRBV9, the J call TRBJ2-7, with D possibly being TRBD1 (5 bases). This CDR3 region has 13 residues. The germline V and J ends were trimmed by 0 bases and 5 bases, with 9 bases remaining between them. Germline CDR1 reads SGDLS; CDR2 reads YYNGEE. The CDR3 DNA follows: TGTGCCAGCAGCGTAGACAGGACCAACGAGCAGTACTTC. Translating it yields CASSVDRTNEQYF.

With respect to this clone: Germline is not matched at one junction end, which may reflect a read error. The chain joins TRBV9 to TRBJ2-7; 8 nucleotides align to TRBD1. Per the germline V gene, CDR1 is SGDLS and CDR2 is YYNGEE. This CDR3 contains 13 residues. In DNA form, the CDR3 reads TGTGCCAGCAGCGCGGCCGACAGGGGAATACCTCACTTC. It yields the protein CASSAADRGIPHF.

This chain joins TRBV5-1 and TRBJ1-2; D unclear. The V gene lost 0 bases and the J gene lost 0 bases, with 6 bases spanning the gap. CDR1 and CDR2 (germline): SGHRS, YFSETQ. The CDR3 spans 14 residues. The chain's CDR3 is CASSLDTPNYGYTF. CDR3 DNA: TGCGCCAGCAGCTTGGACACGCCTAACTATGGCTACACCTTC.

This sequence joins TRBV2 and TRBJ1-5; tentatively, D is TRBD1 (5 bases). Germline lookup yields CDR1 SNHLY and CDR2 FYNNEI. This CDR3 contains 15 residues. The ends were cut back, 3 bases at V and 5 bases at J, with 14 bases in the middle. The DNA for the CDR3 is TGTGCCAGCAGTGATACGGGGCAGGGAGATCAGCCCCAGCATTTT. Translated: CASSDTGQGDQPQHF.

This clone occurred a few times. The chain joins TRBV6-1 to TRBJ2-1; TRBD1 is a possible D gene (6 bases). This CDR3 contains 13 residues. The germline CDR1 and CDR2 sequences are MNHNS and SASEGT. With 3 bases removed from V and 12 bases from J, the gap between germline ends came to 15 bases. The CDR3 region has the DNA TGTGCCAGCAGTGACCTACAGGGAATGGGGCAGTTCTTC. It translates to CASSDLQGMGQFF.

The chain couples TRBV11-3 to TRBJ2-1, with TRBD2 matching over 10 bases. The CDR3 length is 17 residues. The V segment lost 0 bases and the J segment 9 bases; nucleotides outside the gene matches: 11. Per germline, CDR1 SGHNT and CDR2 YENEEA. In nucleotides, the CDR3 is TGTGCCAGCAGCTTAGAAACTAGCGGGGCGGCTTATGGTGAGCAGTTCTTC. Translation: CASSLETSGAAYGEQFF.